This T cell receptor beta chain was identified in a study of blood T cells in healthy people across ages. General study points: PBMCs went unsorted, and a conclusive naive versus antigen-experienced comparison was therefore prevented.

The CDR3 runs to 12 residues. Trimming left V 10 bases short and J 6 bases short, with 15 bases between. There are a few counts of this clonotype. Antigen: not known. The use of a sample-barcoded 5' primer and a J-beta primer mix characterized a second PCR of about 6 to 11 cycles. Each of the cDNA molecules was tagged by a template-switch adaptor with 12 random nucleotides. One entry per CDR3 protein results from TCRdb running MiXCR on the 5' RACE reads. This sample carries roughly 570,000 distinct CDR3 sequences, roughly 28% of them seen once, and the ten largest clones take roughly 18%. Material: blood. The TCR comes from a woman between 65 and 79 years old in good health. The chain has TRBV12-3 or TRBV12-4 and TRBJ1-2; possibly TRBD1 for D (5 bases). CDR3 region: CATWQGAHGYTF. The CDR3 DNA follows: TGTGCCACCTGGCAGGGCGCCCATGGCTACACCTTC.